This record looks at one T cell receptor beta chain sequence and its context. A much larger clone differs from this one at a single base, so this may be a read error. No conserved phenylalanine or tryptophan ends this CDR3, so it is likely a read error. The record originates from a study of CD8+CD57+ T cells in acquired aplastic anemia. Study details: On average, sorted CD4+ and CD8+ cells gave 3 to 3.5 ug of DNA.

Trimming removed 4 bases from V and 5 bases from J; junction bases left unmatched: 3. CDR1 is SGHTA and CDR2 is FQGNSA in the germline V gene. CDR3 size: 14 residues. Researchers used genomic DNA as the template to profile TCR beta VDJ and CDR3. One entry per CDR3 protein, called by TCRdb with MiXCR from the reads. The sample yields approximately 170,000 distinct CDR3 sequences, about half seen once. Sequencing was carried out using sorted CD4+, CD8+, or CD8+CD57+ T cells (not recorded which) from PBMCs. This receptor was obtained from a human donor in good health, serving as a control. The chain uses TRBV7-2 and TRBJ2-7; TRBD1 aligns across 12 bases. The CDR3 loop reads CASSSGQGAHEQYL. CDR3 nucleotide sequence: TGTGCCAGCAGCTCGGGACAGGGGGCCCACGAGCAGTACCTC.